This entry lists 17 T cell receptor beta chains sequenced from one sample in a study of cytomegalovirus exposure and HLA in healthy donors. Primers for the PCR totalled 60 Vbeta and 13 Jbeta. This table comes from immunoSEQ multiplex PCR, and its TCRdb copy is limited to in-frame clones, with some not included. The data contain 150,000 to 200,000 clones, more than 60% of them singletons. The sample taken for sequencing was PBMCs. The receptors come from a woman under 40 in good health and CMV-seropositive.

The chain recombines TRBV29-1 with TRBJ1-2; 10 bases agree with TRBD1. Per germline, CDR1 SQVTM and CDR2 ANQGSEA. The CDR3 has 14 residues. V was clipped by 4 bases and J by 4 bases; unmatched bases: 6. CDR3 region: CSVADRGDAYGYTF. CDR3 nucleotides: TGCAGCGTTGCGGACAGGGGGGACGCCTATGGCTACACCTTC.

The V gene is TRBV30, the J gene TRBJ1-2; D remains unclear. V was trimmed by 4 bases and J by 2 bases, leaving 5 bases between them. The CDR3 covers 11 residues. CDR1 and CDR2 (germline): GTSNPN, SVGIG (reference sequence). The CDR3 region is CAWNQNYGYTF. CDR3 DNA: TGTGCCTGGAACCAGAACTATGGCTACACCTTC.

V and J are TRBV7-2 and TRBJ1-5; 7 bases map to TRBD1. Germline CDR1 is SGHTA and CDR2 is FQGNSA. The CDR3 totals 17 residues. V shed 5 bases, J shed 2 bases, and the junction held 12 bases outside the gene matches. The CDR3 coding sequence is TGTGCCAGCAGCCCCCGGGCAGGACAGGTGCGCAATCAGCCCCAGCATTTT. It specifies CASSPRAGQVRNQPQHF.

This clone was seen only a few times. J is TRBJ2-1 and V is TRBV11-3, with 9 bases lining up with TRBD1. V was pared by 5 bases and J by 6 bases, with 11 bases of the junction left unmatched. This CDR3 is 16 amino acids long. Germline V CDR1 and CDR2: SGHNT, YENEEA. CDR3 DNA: TGTGCCAGCAGCCGACGGGGGACAGGGAGTTTCAATGAGCAGTTCTTC. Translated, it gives CASSRRGTGSFNEQFF.

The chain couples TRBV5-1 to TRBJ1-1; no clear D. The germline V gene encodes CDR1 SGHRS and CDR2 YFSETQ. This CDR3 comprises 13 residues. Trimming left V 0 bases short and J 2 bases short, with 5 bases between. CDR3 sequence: CASSLGLNTEAFF. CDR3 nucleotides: TGCGCCAGCAGCTTGGGACTTAACACTGAAGCTTTCTTT. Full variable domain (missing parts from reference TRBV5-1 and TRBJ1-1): KAGVTQTPRYLIKTRGQQVTLSCSPISGHRSVSWYQQTPGQGLQFLFEYFSETQRNKGNFPGRFSGRQFSNSRSEMNVSTLELGDSALYLCASSLGLNTEAFFGQGTRLTVV.

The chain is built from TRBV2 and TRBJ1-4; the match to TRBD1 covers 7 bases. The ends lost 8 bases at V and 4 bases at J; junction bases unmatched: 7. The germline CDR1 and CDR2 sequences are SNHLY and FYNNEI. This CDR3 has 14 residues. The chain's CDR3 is CASLQGEINEKLFF. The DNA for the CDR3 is TGTGCCAGCTTGCAGGGGGAGATTAATGAAAAACTGTTTTTT. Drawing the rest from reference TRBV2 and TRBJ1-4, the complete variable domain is EPEVTQTPSHQVTQMGQEVILRCVPISNHLYFYWYRQILGQKVEFLVSFYNNEISEKSEIFDDQFSVERPDGSNFTLKIRSTKLEDSAMYFCASLQGEINEKLFFGSGTQLSVL.

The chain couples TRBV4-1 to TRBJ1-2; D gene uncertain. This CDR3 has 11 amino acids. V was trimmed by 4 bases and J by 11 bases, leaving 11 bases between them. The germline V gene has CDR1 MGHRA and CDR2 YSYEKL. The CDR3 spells CASSRGGTYTF. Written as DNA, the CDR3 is TGCGCCAGCAGCCGAGGAGGTACTTACACCTTC.

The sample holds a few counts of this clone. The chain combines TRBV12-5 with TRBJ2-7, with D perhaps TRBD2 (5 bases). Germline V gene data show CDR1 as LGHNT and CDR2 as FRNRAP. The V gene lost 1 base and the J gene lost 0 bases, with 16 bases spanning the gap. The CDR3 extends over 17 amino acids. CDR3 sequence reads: CASGLGETPSPSYEQYF. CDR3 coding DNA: TGTGCTAGTGGTTTGGGGGAGACTCCATCTCCCTCCTACGAGCAGTACTTC.

CDR3 in DNA: TGTGCCAGCAGCCTAGCGGGAGGAGAGACCCAGTACTTC. Translated: CASSLAGGETQYF. J is TRBJ2-5 and V is TRBV5-4, with 11 bases lining up with TRBD2. J was trimmed by 4 bases and V by 4 bases; bases with no gene match: 0. Germline-derived CDR1 and CDR2 are SGHNT and YYREEE (reference sequence). The CDR3 totals 13 residues.

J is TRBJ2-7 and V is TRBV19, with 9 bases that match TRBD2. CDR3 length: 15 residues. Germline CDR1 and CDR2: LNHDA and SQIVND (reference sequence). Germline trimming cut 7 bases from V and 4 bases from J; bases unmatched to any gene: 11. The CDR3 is CASTMPGLAGYEQYF. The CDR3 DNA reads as TGTGCCAGTACCATGCCGGGACTAGCCGGGTACGAGCAGTACTTC.

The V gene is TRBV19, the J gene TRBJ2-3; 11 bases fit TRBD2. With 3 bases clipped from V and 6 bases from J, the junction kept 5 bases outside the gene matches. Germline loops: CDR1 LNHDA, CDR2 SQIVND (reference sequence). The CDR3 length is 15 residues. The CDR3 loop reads CASSILAGGEDTQYF. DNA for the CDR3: TGTGCCAGTAGTATTCTAGCGGGAGGTGAGGATACGCAGTATTTT.

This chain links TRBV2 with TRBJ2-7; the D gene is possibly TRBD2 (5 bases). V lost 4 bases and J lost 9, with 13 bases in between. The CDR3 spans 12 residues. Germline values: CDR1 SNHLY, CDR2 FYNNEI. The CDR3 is CASSGTGIGQYF. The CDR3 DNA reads TGTGCCAGCAGTGGAACGGGAATCGGGCAGTACTTC. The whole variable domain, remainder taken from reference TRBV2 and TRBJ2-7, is EPEVTQTPSHQVTQMGQEVILRCVPISNHLYFYWYRQILGQKVEFLVSFYNNEISEKSEIFDDQFSVERPDGSNFTLKIRSTKLEDSAMYFCASSGTGIGQYFGPGTRLTVT.

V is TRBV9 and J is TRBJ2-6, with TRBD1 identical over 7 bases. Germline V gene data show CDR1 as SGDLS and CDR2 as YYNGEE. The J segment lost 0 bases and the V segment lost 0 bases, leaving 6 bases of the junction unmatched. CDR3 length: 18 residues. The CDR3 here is CASSVVGTAISGANVLTF. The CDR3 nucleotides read TGTGCCAGCAGCGTAGTGGGGACAGCTATCTCTGGGGCCAACGTCCTGACTTTC.

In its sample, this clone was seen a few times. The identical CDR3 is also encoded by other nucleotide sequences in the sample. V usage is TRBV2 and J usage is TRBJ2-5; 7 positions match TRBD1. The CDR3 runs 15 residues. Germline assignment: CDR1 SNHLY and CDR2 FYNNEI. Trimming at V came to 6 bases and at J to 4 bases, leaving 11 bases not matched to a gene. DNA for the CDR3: TGTGCCAGCAGGCGTCAGACAGGGAGTGGAGAGACCCAGTACTTC. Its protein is CASRRQTGSGETQYF.

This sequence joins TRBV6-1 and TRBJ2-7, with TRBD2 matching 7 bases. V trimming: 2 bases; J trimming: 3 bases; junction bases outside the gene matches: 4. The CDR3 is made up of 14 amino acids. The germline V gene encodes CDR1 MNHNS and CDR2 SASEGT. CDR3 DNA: TGTGCCAGCAGTGAACCCCGGGGGGTCTACGAGCAGTACTTC. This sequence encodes CASSEPRGVYEQYF.

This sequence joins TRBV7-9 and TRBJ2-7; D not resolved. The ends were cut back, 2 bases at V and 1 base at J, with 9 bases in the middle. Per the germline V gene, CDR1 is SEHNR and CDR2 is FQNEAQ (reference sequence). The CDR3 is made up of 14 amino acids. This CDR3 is CASSLLLTSYEQYF. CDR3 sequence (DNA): TGTGCCAGCAGCTTATTACTCACTTCCTACGAGCAGTACTTC.

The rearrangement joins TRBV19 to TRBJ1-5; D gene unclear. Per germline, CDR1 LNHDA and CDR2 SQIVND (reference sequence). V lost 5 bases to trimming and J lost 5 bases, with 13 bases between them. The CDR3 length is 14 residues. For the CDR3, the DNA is TGTGCCAGTAGTGCTGGGGTGAGGGATCAGCCCCAGCATTTT. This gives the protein CASSAGVRDQPQHF. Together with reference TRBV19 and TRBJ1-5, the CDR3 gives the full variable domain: DGGITQSPKYLFRKEGQNVTLSCEQNLNHDAMYWYRQDPGQGLRLIYYSQIVNDFQKGDIAEGYSVSREKKESFPLTVTSAQKNPTAFYLCASSAGVRDQPQHFGDGTRLSIL.